Presented here are 19 T cell receptor beta chains from one specimen sequenced in a study of human T cells and chemical hapten exposure. TCRdb re-analysed the RACE reads in MiXCR, keeping a single row per CDR3 protein. Of tens of thousands of distinct CDR3 sequences detected, roughly 7.1% appear once; the ten largest clones hold about 1.6%. The time point denotes: patch test 1, 2 weeks after DPC sensitization. Treatment in this sample: therapeutic diphenylcyclopropenone sensitization with weekly scalp DPC. The sample here was whole blood, taken in connection with sensitization to the hapten diphenylcyclopropenone (DPC). These receptors all stem from a woman aged 25 to 39 with alopecia areata. Some clones in this sample may be carry-over from other donors' samples.

The chain uses TRBV29-1 and TRBJ1-5, with 8 positions matching TRBD1. The V gene's germline CDR1 is SQVTM and CDR2 ANQGSEA. V lost 5 bases and J lost 4; bases outside the gene matches: 10. There are 15 residues in the CDR3. CDR3 bases: TGCAGCGTTTCATCAGACAGGGGAGGGAATCAGCCCCAGCATTTT. Translated: CSVSSDRGGNQPQHF. Complete variable domain (other parts from reference TRBV29-1 and TRBJ1-5): SAVISQKPSRDICQRGTSLTIQCQVDSQVTMMFWYRQQPGQSLTLIATANQGSEATYESGFVIDKFPISRPNLTFSTLTVSNMSPEDSSIYLCSVSSDRGGNQPQHFGDGTRLSIL.

This clonotype was observed at least ten times. The chain uses TRBV20-1 and TRBJ2-3; 9 bases are shared with TRBD2. Germline V lookup: CDR1 DFQATT, CDR2 SNEGSKA (reference sequence). This CDR3 is 15 amino acids long. Trimming took 3 bases from V and 4 from J; bases not matched to a gene: 8. CDR3 bases: TGCAGTGCTAGCTCGCGGGGGGGCGCCGCAGATACGCAGTATTTT. Translation gives CSASSRGGAADTQYF.

This clonotype was found many times. V gene TRBV6-6 combines with J gene TRBJ1-4; TRBD1 matches at 7 bases. The CDR3 has 13 residues. CDR1 and CDR2 from the germline V gene are MNHNY and SVGAGI (reference sequence). The V gene end was trimmed by 6 bases and the J gene end by 4 bases; junction bases not matched to a gene: 2. Here the CDR3 reads CASRDRSNEKLFF. DNA for the CDR3: TGTGCCAGCAGGGACAGGAGTAATGAAAAACTGTTTTTT.

This clonotype was recorded many times. V usage is TRBV6-5 and J usage is TRBJ1-4; 9 bases fit TRBD1. V was pared by 4 bases and J by 6 bases, with 6 bases of the junction left unmatched. The CDR3 is 15 amino acids. From germline, CDR1 is MNHEY and CDR2 SVGAGI. Here the CDR3 reads CASSSPGQGDEKLFF. The CDR3 coding sequence is TGTGCCAGCAGTTCTCCGGGACAGGGTGATGAAAAACTGTTTTTT.

This clonotype is termed medium-sized. This CDR3 reads CSGSAENTGELFF. The CDR3 DNA reads TGCAGCGGTTCGGCGGAGAACACCGGGGAGCTGTTTTTT. The chain uses TRBV29-1 and TRBJ2-2; D not resolved. Germline CDR1 and CDR2: SQVTM and ANQGSEA. CDR3 length equals 13 residues. Trimming stripped 7 bases from V and 1 base from J, with 10 bases between.

This clonotype was detected ten times or more. This chain links TRBV6-6 with TRBJ2-6; TRBD1 might be the D (6 bases). The CDR3 loop spans 17 amino acids. V was pared by 8 bases and J by 0 bases, with 17 bases between. Germline values: CDR1 MNHNY, CDR2 SVGAGI (reference sequence). Written as DNA, the CDR3 is TGTGCCAGCGCCCCCGAGCTAGGGGGCTCTGGGGCCAACGTCCTGACTTTC. Its translation: CASAPELGGSGANVLTF.

This clonotype was seen a handful of times. The rearrangement joins TRBV14 to TRBJ2-3; D gene uncertain. With 4 bases removed from V and 0 bases from J, the gap between germline ends came to 14 bases. The CDR3 extends over 16 amino acids. Germline CDR1 reads SGHDN; CDR2 reads FVKESK. The DNA for the CDR3 is TGTGCCAGCAGCCGGCCACAAGGAACTAGCACAGATACGCAGTATTTT. Translation: CASSRPQGTSTDTQYF.

This clonotype was recorded at least ten times. The chain has TRBV6-6 and TRBJ2-3, with D possibly called TRBD1 or TRBD2 (6 bases each). CDR1 MNHNY and CDR2 SVGAGI come from the germline V gene (reference sequence). The CDR3 contains 16 residues. V dropped 3 bases and J dropped 3 bases, with 16 bases sitting between them. This chain's CDR3 is CASSYQGGQGTDTQYF. CDR3 nucleotide sequence: TGTGCCAGCAGTTATCAAGGGGGGCAGGGGACAGATACGCAGTATTTT.

The table lists this clonotype with a few counts. V is TRBV10-1 and J is TRBJ2-5; 7 bases match TRBD2. Germline V gene sequence: CDR1 WNHNN, CDR2 SYGVQD (reference sequence). V trimming: 0 bases; J trimming: 2 bases; junction bases outside the gene matches: 6. This CDR3 contains 16 residues. CDR3 in DNA: TGCGCCAGCAGTGAGTCGAGGTGGGGGGGGCAAGAGACCCAGTACTTC. It is translated as CASSESRWGGQETQYF.

This clonotype was picked up many times. The chain links TRBV4-2 to TRBJ2-1; possibly TRBD2 for D (5 bases). Per germline, CDR1 LGHNA and CDR2 YNFKEQ. This CDR3 comprises 15 residues. V was shortened by 2 bases and J by 4 bases, with 12 bases between the two germline ends. The CDR3 bases are TGTGCCAGCAGCCAACCAAACGGGGAGTACAATGAGCAGTTCTTC. It encodes CASSQPNGEYNEQFF.

In its sample, this clonotype was seen many times. The gene calls are TRBV2 and TRBJ1-2; D call uncertain. The CDR3 is made up of 13 amino acids. V lost 6 bases, J lost 6 bases, and 14 bases lay in between. CDR1 SNHLY and CDR2 FYNNEI come from the germline V gene. Written as DNA, the CDR3 is TGTGCCAGCAGCATAGACAAGATCGATGGCTACACCTTC. It encodes CASSIDKIDGYTF.

This clonotype was picked up a small number of times. The rearrangement joins TRBV2 to TRBJ2-3, with D unclear. Trimming took off 7 bases at V and 1 base at J, with 3 bases between the two ends. Germline V CDR1 and CDR2: SNHLY, FYNNEI. The CDR3 extends over 11 amino acids. Here the CDR3 reads CASTGTDTQYF. The CDR3 bases are TGTGCCAGCACGGGCACAGATACGCAGTATTTT.

Comments on this clonotype: With a much larger clone just one base away, this may be a read error. The chain employs TRBV29-1 and TRBJ2-1, with D perhaps matching TRBD1 (6 bases). The germline CDR1 and CDR2 sequences are SQVTM and ANQGSEA. The CDR3 sequence is 14 residues long. V lost 0 bases, J lost 6 bases, and 12 bases lay in between. The CDR3 here is CSVEEGAGRNEQFF. In nucleotides, the CDR3 is TGCAGCGTTGAAGAGGGGGCAGGGCGCAATGAGCAGTTCTTC.

The table lists this clonotype with many counts. The chain joins TRBV20-1 to TRBJ2-7; the D gene is possibly TRBD2 (7 bases). CDR1 and CDR2 (germline): DFQATT, SNEGSKA (reference sequence). With 3 bases removed from V and 5 bases from J, the gap between germline ends came to 20 bases. The CDR3 is 15 residues long. The CDR3 protein is CSASDVGGPRHEQYF. CDR3 DNA sequence: TGCAGTGCTAGCGATGTGGGGGGGCCTCGGCACGAGCAGTACTTC.

This clonotype appeared many times. This chain links TRBV20-1 with TRBJ2-1; 11 positions agree with TRBD2. CDR1 is DFQATT, CDR2 SNEGSKA, per germline (reference sequence). The CDR3 loop spans 16 amino acids. The trim removed 3 bases at V and 4 bases at J, leaving 8 bases unmatched. CDR3 in DNA: TGCAGTGCTAGCCAGCTCGCTAGCGGGGGGTACAATGAGCAGTTCTTC. Its translation is CSASQLASGGYNEQFF.

The rearrangement joins TRBV12-3 or TRBV12-4 to TRBJ1-4; no reliable D call. The V gene lost 8 bases and the J gene lost 7 bases, with 11 bases spanning the gap. The CDR3 has 12 residues. This chain's CDR3 is CASRAGSEKLFF. DNA of the CDR3: TGTGCCAGCCGTGCCGGGAGTGAAAAACTGTTTTTT.

This clonotype was found many times. The chain combines TRBV12-3 or TRBV12-4 with TRBJ2-3, with 7 bases matching TRBD2. The length of the CDR3 is 16 residues. The V and J ends lost 3 bases and 2 bases, in that order; junction bases with no gene match: 8. DNA for the CDR3: TGTGCCAGCAGTTTCCCCCGGGGGGACTTCACAGATACGCAGTATTTT. Its protein product is CASSFPRGDFTDTQYF.

This clonotype came up many times. CDR3 sequence reads: CASSSVGQGVTDTQYF. CDR3 nucleotides: TGTGCCAGCAGTTCTGTCGGACAGGGGGTGACAGATACGCAGTATTTT. The chain is built from TRBV6-6 and TRBJ2-3; 10 nucleotides line up with TRBD1. Germline CDR1 MNHNY, CDR2 SVGAGI (reference sequence). The CDR3 runs to 16 residues. With 4 bases clipped from V and 3 bases from J, the junction kept 7 bases outside the gene matches.

There are many counts of this clonotype. This sequence joins TRBV6-6 and TRBJ2-1; D may be TRBD1 (6 bases). V lost 4 bases to trimming and J lost 15 bases, with 19 bases between them. Germline CDR1 MNHNY, CDR2 SVGAGI (reference sequence). This CDR3 is built from 13 residues. The CDR3 nucleotides are TGTGCCAGCAGTTCCCCCTCGACAGGCCGTTGGTTCTTC. It specifies CASSSPSTGRWFF.